Below, one TCR beta chain is given with its context. Antigen specificity is unknown. This sample was taken from a study of cytomegalovirus exposure and HLA in healthy donors. PCR primers comprised 60 Vbeta and 13 Jbeta primers. Libraries were prepared by immunoSEQ multiplex PCR; TCRdb keeps only in-frame clonotypes and omits some of them. In the table there are about 300,000 clones, roughly 85% of which are singletons. Study outcomes and limitations: In most subjects, TCR beta sequences reportedly gave accurate predictions of HLA-A and HLA-B alleles. When analyzed later, a missense DCLRE1C variant was found to be linked to TCR beta V- and J-gene trimming. Previous analysis showed most TCR beta V segments were productive about 87% or about 30% of the time. When a later analysis compared HLA-associated TCR beta chains with equally common others, the HLA-associated chains turned out to be more clonally expanded and to have lower generation probabilities.

The sequencing input was PBMCs. The clonotype originates from a man aged 35 to 55 in good health and CMV-seropositive.

CDR3 DNA sequence: TGTGCTAGCGGGTCCTGGAACACTGAAGCTTTCTTT. This codes for CASGSWNTEAFF. The chain uses TRBV12-5 and TRBJ1-1; D is unclear. Germline CDR1 and CDR2: LGHNT and FRNRAP. This CDR3 has 12 residues. V dropped 9 bases and J dropped 1 base, with 9 bases sitting between them.